Below are 24 T cell receptor beta chains sequenced from a single sample in a study of response to subunit inactivated influenza vaccine (dated by TCRdb to about 2018). The method was RT-PCR. The instrument was an Illumina HiSeq 2500. TCRdb reprocessing: public reads trimmed at Q25 with fastp, clones called with MiXCR, in-frame beta chains kept. Entries that share a CDR3 protein sequence are merged under the most common genes and DNA. The sample contains 300,000 to 350,000 distinct CDR3 sequences, 20% to 25% of them found a single time. About 9.4% of the sample belongs to the ten largest clones. Material: PBMCs from blood, obtained around 22 months after vaccination. The receptors shown here come from a man between 50 and 70 years old who received an inactivated influenza vaccine. Donor details come from another sample of the same person, matched by shared clones.

The V and J genes are TRBV12-3 or TRBV12-4 and TRBJ1-6; D is undetermined. Trimming took off 4 bases at V and 9 bases at J, with 10 bases between the two ends. This CDR3 is 13 amino acids long. CDR3 sequence reads: CASSSEGSSPLHF. CDR3 bases: TGTGCCAGCAGTTCCGAAGGGAGTTCACCCCTCCACTTT.

This clonotype occurred a few times. This chain joins TRBV5-1 and TRBJ1-6; D is undetermined. The V end lost 2 bases, the J end lost 4 bases, and 4 bases lay between the germline ends. Germline CDR1 is SGHRS and CDR2 is YFSETQ. This CDR3 contains 13 residues. The CDR3 sequence is CASSLQYNSPLHF. The CDR3 DNA is TGCGCCAGCAGCTTACAGTATAATTCACCCCTCCACTTT.

This clonotype showed up just a few times. The chain couples TRBV7-2 to TRBJ2-3; D not resolved. Germline V gives CDR1 SGHTA, CDR2 FQGNSA. V lost 5 bases and J 1 base, leaving 13 bases between the germline ends. This CDR3 is built from 15 residues. The CDR3 bases are TGTGCCAGCAGCCAAAGTAGGCTTCGCACAGATACGCAGTATTTT. This encodes CASSQSRLRTDTQYF.

This sequence joins TRBV11-2 and TRBJ2-1; D possibly corresponds to TRBD1 (5 bases). The CDR3 loop spans 14 amino acids. The germline gives CDR1 SGHAT, CDR2 FQNNGV. V lost 8 bases and J lost 5, with 16 bases in between. The CDR3 DNA reads TGTGCCAGCCCCAACCAGGGAAATCACAATGAGCAGTTCTTC. This translates into CASPNQGNHNEQFF.

This clonotype has just a few counts. V gene TRBV12-3 or TRBV12-4 combines with J gene TRBJ1-1; D is possibly TRBD1 (6 bases). This CDR3 is 13 amino acids long. The ends were cut back, 7 bases at V and 7 bases at J, with 16 bases in the middle. The CDR3 DNA is TGTGCCAGCACCGTGTCGGGGGCGATTGAAGCTTTCTTT. Residues: CASTVSGAIEAFF.

This clonotype has only a few counts. The rearrangement joins TRBV20-1 to TRBJ1-5; TRBD1 might be the D (6 bases). The CDR3 covers 16 residues. In germline, CDR1 is DFQATT, CDR2 SNEGSKA (reference sequence). V was shortened by 3 bases and J by 0 bases, with 15 bases between the two germline ends. CDR3 region: CSASVDRFYSNQPQHF. For the CDR3, the DNA is TGCAGTGCTAGTGTGGACAGATTTTATAGCAATCAGCCCCAGCATTTT.

This clonotype was seen only once. Being one base from a much bigger clone, this may be a read error. V gene TRBV10-3 combines with J gene TRBJ1-1; D may be TRBD1 (6 bases). From germline, CDR1 is ENHRY and CDR2 SYGVKD. Trimming took 2 bases from V and 0 from J, leaving 13 bases between them. CDR3 length: 16 residues. CDR3 sequence: CAISERPGQVNTEAFF. The CDR3 nucleotides are TGTGCCATCAGTGAGAGACCGGGACAAGTGAACACTGAAGCTTTCTTT.

The genes are TRBV15 and TRBJ1-4, with TRBD1 as a possible D gene (5 bases). Per the germline V gene, CDR1 is LNHNV and CDR2 is YYDKDF (reference sequence). V dropped 4 bases and J dropped 4 bases, with 16 bases sitting between them. The CDR3 totals 16 residues. The CDR3: CATSILSRGLNEKLFF. DNA for the CDR3: TGTGCCACCAGCATACTGTCGAGGGGCCTTAATGAAAAACTGTTTTTT. Full variable domain (remainder filled in from reference TRBV15 and TRBJ1-4): DAMVIQNPRYQVTQFGKPVTLSCSQTLNHNVMYWYQQKSSQAPKLLFHYYDKDFNNEADTPDNFQSRRPNTSFCFLDIRSPGLGDTAMYLCATSILSRGLNEKLFFGSGTQLSVL.

CDR3 sequence (DNA): TGTGCCAGCAGTTTAGGCTGGCCGCCAGATACGCAGTATTTT. Translation gives CASSLGWPPDTQYF. V usage is TRBV27 and J usage is TRBJ2-3; D uncertain. The germline V gene has CDR1 MNHEY and CDR2 SMNVEV (reference sequence). The CDR3 consists of 14 residues. The V end was cut by 2 bases, the J end by 4 bases, with 10 bases between.

In this sample, this clonotype turned up a few times. This chain links TRBV7-7 with TRBJ2-1; 8 positions match TRBD2. Germline V gene sequence: CDR1 SSHAT, CDR2 FNYEAQ (reference sequence). V lost 1 base, J lost 0 bases, and 5 bases stayed unmatched. The CDR3 consists of 17 residues. CDR3: CASSLEVAGSSYNEQFF. In DNA form, the CDR3 reads TGTGCCAGCAGCTTAGAGGTAGCGGGGAGCTCCTACAATGAGCAGTTCTTC.

This clonotype was recorded a few times. The chain is built from TRBV12-3 or TRBV12-4 and TRBJ1-2; D not resolved. The germline V and J ends were trimmed by 5 bases and 12 bases, with 19 bases remaining between them. The CDR3 is made up of 13 amino acids. The CDR3 spells CASSPKYHVHHTF. The CDR3 DNA follows: TGTGCCAGCAGTCCGAAATACCACGTCCACCACACCTTC.

The chain carries TRBV5-1 and TRBJ1-4; a weak D match, TRBD1 (5 bases). The V end lost 4 bases, the J end lost 5 bases, and 18 bases lay between the germline ends. The germline gives CDR1 SGHRS, CDR2 YFSETQ. The CDR3 contains 16 residues. CDR3 sequence reads: CASSATGTAINEKLFF. The CDR3 DNA sequence: TGCGCCAGCAGCGCAACTGGGACCGCGATAAATGAAAAACTGTTTTTT.

A few counts support this clonotype. V and J are TRBV14 and TRBJ1-2; D is possibly TRBD1 (5 bases). Germline V gene lookup returns CDR1 SGHDN and CDR2 FVKESK. This CDR3 contains 14 residues. With 5 bases removed from V and 2 bases from J, the gap between germline ends came to 12 bases. This chain's CDR3 is CASSGPGLNYGYTF. Written as DNA, the CDR3 is TGTGCCAGCAGCGGGCCGGGACTAAACTATGGCTACACCTTC.

This clonotype was counted ten times or more. CDR3 DNA sequence: TGCGCCAGCAGCCAAGACTTTCAGGGTTCTAACTATGGCTACACCTTC. Protein sequence: CASSQDFQGSNYGYTF. This sequence joins TRBV4-1 and TRBJ1-2; weak D call: TRBD1 (5 bases). Between the trimmed V and J ends, which lost 0 bases and 0 bases, there was a span of 11 bases. CDR3 length: 16 amino acids. Germline V gene lookup returns CDR1 MGHRA and CDR2 YSYEKL.

The V call is TRBV7-2, the J call TRBJ2-3; D perhaps matches TRBD1 (5 bases). Per germline, CDR1 SGHTA and CDR2 FQGNSA. Trimming shortened V by 3 bases and J by 6 bases, and 10 bases separated the two germline ends. The CDR3 has 13 residues. The CDR3 protein is CASSFIQADTQYF. The CDR3 nucleotides read TGTGCCAGCAGCTTCATACAGGCCGATACGCAGTATTTT.

This clonotype was counted between two and nine times. The J gene is TRBJ1-5, the V gene TRBV7-2; D perhaps matches TRBD1 (5 bases). The CDR3 loop spans 16 amino acids. Trimming took 1 base from V and 2 from J, leaving 12 bases between them. Per the germline V gene, CDR1 is SGHTA and CDR2 is FQGNSA. CDR3 sequence: CASSLETGRGNQPQHF. For the CDR3, the DNA is TGTGCCAGCAGCTTAGAAACAGGAAGGGGCAATCAGCCCCAGCATTTT.

The chain carries TRBV20-1 and TRBJ2-1, with 7 nucleotides matching TRBD2. This CDR3 is 15 amino acids long. Germline assignment: CDR1 DFQATT and CDR2 SNEGSKA (reference sequence). Unmatched junction bases numbered 7, after V lost 5 bases and J lost 0 bases. CDR3 sequence reads: CSAFHSGSSYNEQFF. As DNA, the CDR3 is TGCAGTGCTTTCCATAGCGGGTCCTCCTACAATGAGCAGTTCTTC.

The table lists this clonotype with a few counts. J is TRBJ1-1 and V is TRBV4-1, with 12 bases that match TRBD1. Trimming took 1 base from V and 6 from J; bases not matched to a gene: 3. The germline CDR1 and CDR2 sequences are MGHRA and YSYEKL. The CDR3 is made up of 15 amino acids. CDR3 bases: TGCGCCAGCAGCCAAGTTGGGACAGGGGGCCCTGAAGCTTTCTTT. It translates to CASSQVGTGGPEAFF.

The rearrangement links TRBV30 to TRBJ1-2; no reliable D call. V was pared by 0 bases and J by 2 bases, with 7 bases between. This CDR3 is 13 amino acids long. Germline V CDR1 and CDR2: GTSNPN, SVGIG (reference sequence). The CDR3, as DNA: TGTGCCTGGAGTGTTAACCTCAACTATGGCTACACCTTC. It encodes CAWSVNLNYGYTF.

This clonotype was counted a few times. The chain has TRBV6-1 and TRBJ2-3, with 10 nucleotides matching TRBD2. The length of the CDR3 is 14 residues. Unmatched junction bases numbered 4, after V lost 4 bases and J lost 6 bases. Looked up from germline, CDR1 is MNHNS and CDR2 is SASEGT. In DNA, the CDR3 is TGTGCCAGCAGTGTAGGGACTAGCGTTGATACGCAGTATTTT. It yields the protein CASSVGTSVDTQYF.

The chain combines TRBV5-6 with TRBJ1-1; no definite D call. Trimming took off 0 bases at V and 6 bases at J, with 9 bases between the two ends. The CDR3 spans 13 residues. The germline gives CDR1 SGHDT, CDR2 YYEEEE. The CDR3 spells CASSLGPKPEAFF. The CDR3 DNA reads TGTGCCAGCAGCTTGGGACCCAAACCTGAAGCTTTCTTT. Complete variable domain (other parts from reference TRBV5-6 and TRBJ1-1): DAGVTQSPTHLIKTRGQQVTLRCSPKSGHDTVSWYQQALGQGPQFIFQYYEEEERQRGNFPDRFSGHQFPNYSSELNVNALLLGDSALYLCASSLGPKPEAFFGQGTRLTVV.

This clonotype has only a few counts. This rearrangement joins TRBV4-2 to TRBJ1-1; TRBD1 agrees at 7 bases. Unmatched junction bases numbered 7, after V lost 5 bases and J lost 4 bases. The CDR3 is 14 residues long. The germline CDR1 and CDR2 sequences are LGHNA and YNFKEQ. The CDR3 coding sequence is TGTGCCAGCAGCAGACAGGGTCTGGGCACTGAAGCTTTCTTT. Its protein is CASSRQGLGTEAFF.

This clonotype has a handful of counts. The junction does not match germline at one end; this may be a read error. V usage is TRBV5-1 and J usage is TRBJ2-3; 11 bases are a match to TRBD1. CDR1 is SGHRS and CDR2 is YFSETQ in the germline V gene. The CDR3 runs 15 residues. DNA for the CDR3: TGTGCCAGCAGCATGGACAGGGGGCGAACAGATACGCAGTATTTT. Translating gives CASSMDRGRTDTQYF.

The table lists this clonotype with a few counts. The chain links TRBV2 to TRBJ2-1; 7 nucleotides agree with TRBD1. Germline V gene data show CDR1 as SNHLY and CDR2 as FYNNEI. The CDR3 spans 13 residues. V trimming: 6 bases; J trimming: 8 bases; junction bases outside the gene matches: 7. As DNA, the CDR3 is TGTGCCAGCAGAGACACAGGGGTCCATGAGCAGTTCTTC. The encoded protein is CASRDTGVHEQFF.